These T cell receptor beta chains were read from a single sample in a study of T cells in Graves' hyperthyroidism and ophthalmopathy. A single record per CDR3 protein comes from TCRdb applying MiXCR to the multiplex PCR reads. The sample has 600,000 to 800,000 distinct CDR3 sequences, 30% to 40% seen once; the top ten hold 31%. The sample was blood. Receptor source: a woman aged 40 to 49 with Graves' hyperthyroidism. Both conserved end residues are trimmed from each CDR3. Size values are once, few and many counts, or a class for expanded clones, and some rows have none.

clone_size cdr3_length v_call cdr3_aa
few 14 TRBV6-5 ASSFSRDRAGNTIY
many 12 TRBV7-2 ASRSRGQGDGYT
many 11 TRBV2 ASSPVPSGEQY
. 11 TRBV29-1 SSESYSLSEQY
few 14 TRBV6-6 ASSYSRTGPNYEQY
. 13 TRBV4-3 ASSQESTANYGYT
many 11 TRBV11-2 ASSLVGNYEQY
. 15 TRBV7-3 ASSSEAGGQGNTEAF
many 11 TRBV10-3 AITTDRVQGYT
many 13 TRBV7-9 ASRHTGQGVMEQY
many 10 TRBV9 ASMGDKGEQY
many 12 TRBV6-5 ASSYVKVGNTIY
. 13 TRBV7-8 ASSSIGGADTEAL
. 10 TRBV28 AATFGNQPQH
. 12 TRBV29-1 SVETDRDNYGYT
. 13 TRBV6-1 ASSRKGAGDGELF
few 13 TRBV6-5 ASSYYRPSGNTIY
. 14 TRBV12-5 ASGPDRGRDTGELF
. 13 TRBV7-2 ASSSEGGVFEKLF
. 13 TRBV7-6 ASRPRQGGVQPQH
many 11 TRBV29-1 SVQLGRGYEAF
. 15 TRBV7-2 ASSFISGQSSSYEQY
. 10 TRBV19 ASSTNLYGYT